Listed here is a single TCR beta chain. The record originates from a study of blood T cell repertoires in COVID-19. At the level of the study: COVID-19 samples from acute and convalescent phases originated in the United States, Italy and Spain.

J gave up 7 bases and V 1 base, and 18 bases lay outside the gene matches. Looked up from germline, CDR1 is SGHVS and CDR2 is FQNEAQ. The CDR3 is made up of 18 amino acids. The authors' processing: Amplification with reference gene primers provided the estimates of nucleated cell counts. The protocol was immunoSEQ multiplex PCR, while the TCRdb copy is restricted to in-frame clones and leaves out a portion. The DNA gave D and trimming, while V, J and clone size come from that table. The sample has around 190,000 clones; about 80% are singletons. This clonotype originated in a man between 60 and 70 years old with acute or convalescent COVID-19. Sequences were obtained from peripheral blood. The V call is TRBV7-8, the J call TRBJ2-7, with TRBD1 identical over 8 bases. DNA for the CDR3: TGTGCCAGCAGCTTAGAACCTATTAGCCAGGGGGCCAACATGGAGCAGTACTTC. It encodes CASSLEPISQGANMEQYF.